The clone carrying this T cell receptor (beta chain) was observed many times. Its antigen is undetermined. This record belongs to a study of early T cells in non-severe SARS-CoV-2 infection. For the study at large: RNA in bulk from unsorted whole blood was sequenced, and chains were unpaired. Overall study findings and caveats: Matching against VDJdb likely underestimated virus-specific expansions, favoring anti-spike CD8.

MiXCR, run by TCRdb on the 5' RACE reads, gives a single entry per CDR3 protein. The sample consists of over 50,000 distinct CDR3 sequences, about 7.7% of them appearing once. The V gene's germline CDR1 is DFQATT and CDR2 SNEGSKA (reference sequence). The CDR3 totals 15 residues. V was clipped by 5 bases and J by 2 bases; unmatched bases: 9. Specimen: whole blood, collected at baseline. This clonotype originated in an adult who was a healthcare worker with PCR-confirmed SARS-CoV-2 infection or an uninfected control (not recorded which). The chain has TRBV20-1 and TRBJ2-3; TRBD2 aligns across 8 bases. The CDR3: CSAPGTRLLTDTQYF. The DNA for the CDR3 is TGCAGTGCTCCCGGGACTAGGCTTCTCACAGATACGCAGTATTTT.